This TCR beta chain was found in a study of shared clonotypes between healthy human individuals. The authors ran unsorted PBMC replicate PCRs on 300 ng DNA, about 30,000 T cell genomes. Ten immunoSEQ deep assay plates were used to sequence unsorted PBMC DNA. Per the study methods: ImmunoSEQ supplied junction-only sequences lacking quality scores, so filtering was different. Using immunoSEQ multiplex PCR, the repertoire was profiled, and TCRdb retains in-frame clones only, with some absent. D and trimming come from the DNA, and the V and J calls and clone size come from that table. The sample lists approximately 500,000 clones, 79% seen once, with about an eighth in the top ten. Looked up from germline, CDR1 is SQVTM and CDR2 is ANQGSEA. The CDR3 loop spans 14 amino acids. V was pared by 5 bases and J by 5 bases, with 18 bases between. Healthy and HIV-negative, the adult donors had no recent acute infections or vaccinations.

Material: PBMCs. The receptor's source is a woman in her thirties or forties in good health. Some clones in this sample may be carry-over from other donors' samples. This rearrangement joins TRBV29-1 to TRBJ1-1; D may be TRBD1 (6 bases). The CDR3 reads CSVLWFGGGTEAFF. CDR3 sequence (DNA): TGCAGCGTTCTGTGGTTCGGGGGCGGAACTGAAGCTTTCTTT. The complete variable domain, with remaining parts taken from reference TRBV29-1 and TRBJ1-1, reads SAVISQKPSRDICQRGTSLTIQCQVDSQVTMMFWYRQQPGQSLTLIATANQGSEATYESGFVIDKFPISRPNLTFSTLTVSNMSPEDSSIYLCSVLWFGGGTEAFFGQGTRLTVV.